This TCR beta chain was obtained from a study of CD8 T cells in Susac syndrome (dated by TCRdb to between 2018 and 2021). Notes on the research overall: The study used repertoire sequencing to test whether antigen drove CD8+ T cell activation and differentiation in Susac syndrome. Findings and caveats that apply to the study as a whole: The TCR sequencing and HLA analysis was acknowledged to have included a relatively small number of individuals.

Notes on this clonotype: It has no known antigen specificity. Base qualities are not at hand, and no much larger clone is one base apart.

Peripheral blood CD8+ and CD4+ T cells from healthy donors, Susac syndrome patients and multiple sclerosis patients were profiled by high-throughput TCR beta sequencing. Healthy donors were age- and sex-matched controls. Bulk CD8+ and CD4+ T cells were purified by magnetic negative isolation, whereas CD8+ TEMRA cells were enriched by FACS. Blood was collected in EDTA tubes and processed within 24 hours, with PBMCs isolated through density gradient centrifugation. PBMCs intended for TCR sequencing were cryopreserved in liquid nitrogen and thawed later in a water bath at 37 degrees C. The sorted or isolated CD4+, CD8+ and CD8+ TEMRA cells had a purity of 90% or higher. RNA was extracted using the RNeasy kit, and about 0.45 to 1 ug of the RNA was reverse transcribed with random hexamers. The immunoSEQ multiplex PCR assay, covering 54 Vbeta and 13 Jbeta segments, was used to amplify TCR beta CDR3 regions. PCR amplification bias was corrected using a synthetic template baseline for primer optimization and computational correction. For the original study's pipeline: Reads were assigned to V, D and J genes according to IMGT and analyzed in immunoSEQ Analyzer, with only productive sequences retained. Clonality was computed as one minus Shannon entropy normalized by log2 of the number of productive unique sequences. For each patient and control, public and private clones were evaluated within the 100 most prevalent clones. A clone was defined as Susac-specific if it was absent from the healthy and MS cohorts, from some 1,100 published viral clones and from other ImmuneACCESS disease sequences. The raw public reads went through TCRdb reprocessing: fastp at Q25, MiXCR clone calling, in-frame beta chains kept. Entries are consolidated by CDR3 protein sequence, retaining the most common genes and DNA. What appears here as the V and J calls and clone size reflects TCRdb's work, not the paper's. Within this sample are approximately 110,000 distinct CDR3 sequences, with roughly 97% of them counted one time only. 0.096% of the sample lies in the top ten.

Counted from cysteine to phenylalanine, this CDR3 has 16 amino acids. The only DNA kept is the CDR3, 48 bases in frame from the first base. The CDR1 and CDR2 encoded by the germline V gene are MDHEN and SYDVKM. V ends up 5 bases short and J 4 bases short, with an unmatched junction base count of 11. This TCR was sampled from a human donor in good health. The sequence joins TRBV28 to TRBJ2-7; 10 of the junction bases match TRBD2. Sequenced: CD4+ T cells from PBMCs. The DNA sequence follows: TGTGCCAGCAGTAGCGGGGGGGGTTTCGTTGAGTACGAGCAGTACTTC. Translated, it gives CASSSGGGFVEYEQYF.